This passage covers 16 T cell receptor beta chains from one sample sequenced in a study of CXCR3-negative and CXCR3-positive naive CD8 T cells. Their target antigens are unknown. Study conclusions and caveats: CXCR3-negative naive cells had less hydrophobic TRB CDR3s than did CXCR3-positive naive cells.

Researchers prepared the TRB cDNA libraries using 5' RACE with UMI labels. No DNA is given; TCRdb re-called the 5' RACE reads and lists each CDR3 protein once. The table counts some 140,000 distinct CDR3 sequences; about 0.44% lies in the top ten. The sample taken for sequencing was naive CXCR3+ CD8+ T cells from blood. The subset denotes: CD45RO-CCR7+CD27+CD95- naive CD8+ T cells expressing CXCR3 (TNR3+). The source of these receptors is a human donor in good health. Some clones in this sample may be carry-over from other donors' samples.

The V call is TRBV7-6, the J call TRBJ2-1; TCRdb names TRBD1, which stays unverified in the absence of DNA. This CDR3 is built from 15 residues. Germline V gene data show CDR1 as SGHVS and CDR2 as FNYEAQ. CDR3 amino acids: CASSLLGQGYNEQFF. The whole variable domain, remainder taken from reference TRBV7-6 and TRBJ2-1, is GAGVSQSPRYKVTKRGQDVALRCDPISGHVSLYWYRQALGQGPEFLTYFNYEAQQDKSGLPNDRFSAERPEGSISTLTIQRTEQRDSAMYRCASSLLGQGYNEQFFGPGTRLTVL.

The J gene is TRBJ2-2, the V gene TRBV5-1; TCRdb calls TRBD2, which cannot be checked without DNA. The CDR3 is 18 amino acids. CDR1 is SGHRS and CDR2 is YFSETQ in the germline V gene. The CDR3 region is CASSLAASGTKFSGELFF.

V gene TRBV6-6 combines with J gene TRBJ2-7; no DNA is available, so the TRBD2 call from TCRdb remains unchecked. Germline V lookup: CDR1 MNHNY, CDR2 SVGAGI (reference sequence). This CDR3 comprises 19 residues. This chain's CDR3 is CASSYSEFYRTSGTYELYF.

V is TRBV28 and J is TRBJ2-1; the TRBD2 assignment by TCRdb is unverifiable without DNA. In germline, CDR1 is MDHEN, CDR2 SYDVKM. The CDR3 extends over 19 amino acids. The CDR3 sequence: CASNPLAKISGSSYNEQFF. Full variable domain (outside the CDR3, taken from reference TRBV28 and TRBJ2-1): DVKVTQSSRYLVKRTGEKVFLECVQDMDHENMFWYRQDPGLGLRLIYFSYDVKMKEKGDIPEGYSVSREKKERFSLILESASTNQTSMYLCASNPLAKISGSSYNEQFFGPGTRLTVL.

The chain is built from TRBV6-5 and TRBJ2-7; the TCRdb call, TRBD1, lacks DNA for checking. Germline loops: CDR1 MNHEY, CDR2 SVGAGI. The CDR3 has 15 amino acids. The CDR3 spells CASSLSGPGAYEQYF.

V gene TRBV20-1 combines with J gene TRBJ2-7; the D call from TCRdb, TRBD1, cannot be confirmed without DNA. Germline loops: CDR1 DFQATT, CDR2 SNEGSKA (reference sequence). This CDR3 is 14 amino acids long. CDR3 protein: CSARARTGAYEQYF.

The V gene is TRBV7-2, the J gene TRBJ2-4; TCRdb calls TRBD1, which cannot be checked without DNA. This CDR3 comprises 13 residues. CDR1 and CDR2 from the germline V gene are SGHTA and FQGNSA. CDR3 amino acids: CASSLSGGNIQYF.

The chain combines TRBV28 with TRBJ2-7; the D call of TRBD1 rests on TCRdb alone, since no DNA is present to check it. This CDR3 comprises 14 residues. Germline V lookup: CDR1 MDHEN, CDR2 SYDVKM. The CDR3: CASSPRGTAYEQYF. Supplemented by reference TRBV28 and TRBJ2-7, the full variable domain reads DVKVTQSSRYLVKRTGEKVFLECVQDMDHENMFWYRQDPGLGLRLIYFSYDVKMKEKGDIPEGYSVSREKKERFSLILESASTNQTSMYLCASSPRGTAYEQYFGPGTRLTVT.

The CDR3 here is CASSVGTSGGALNEQFF. The chain is built from TRBV5-4 and TRBJ2-1; TCRdb's assignment of TRBD2 cannot be checked, as there is no DNA. The germline gives CDR1 SGHNT, CDR2 YYREEE (reference sequence). The CDR3 has 17 residues.

V gene TRBV6-2 or TRBV6-3 combines with J gene TRBJ2-1. CDR1 MNHEY and CDR2 SVGEGT come from the germline V gene. CDR3 length: 12 residues. This CDR3 reads CASSYVDNEQFF.

This chain uses TRBV5-1 with TRBJ2-7; TCRdb lists TRBD2, though no DNA is available to test this call. CDR1 is SGHRS and CDR2 is YFSETQ in the germline V gene. The CDR3 has 12 amino acids. CDR3 loop: CASSQTPPEQYF.

The rearrangement joins TRBV2 to TRBJ2-7; the D call of TRBD1 rests on TCRdb alone, since no DNA is present to check it. Germline V gene lookup returns CDR1 SNHLY and CDR2 FYNNEI. The CDR3 has 15 residues. The CDR3 reads CASSPPPVNSYEQYF.

The chain employs TRBV14 and TRBJ1-2. This CDR3 spans 12 amino acids. CDR1 and CDR2 (germline): SGHDN, FVKESK. This CDR3 is CASGGPPHGYTF.

The rearrangement links TRBV7-9 to TRBJ2-1; TCRdb selects TRBD1, and the lack of DNA leaves this call unchecked. This CDR3 is 15 amino acids long. The V gene's germline CDR1 is SEHNR and CDR2 FQNEAQ (reference sequence). The CDR3: CASSFGTGLVNEQFF.

The V call is TRBV20-1, the J call TRBJ2-5; no DNA is available, so the TRBD2 call from TCRdb remains unchecked. CDR3 size: 14 residues. Germline CDR1 reads DFQATT; CDR2 reads SNEGSKA (reference sequence). CDR3: CSARGASGSETQYF.

The rearrangement uses TRBV29-1 and TRBJ1-1. The CDR3 runs to 11 residues. Germline CDR1 is SQVTM and CDR2 is ANQGSEA. CDR3 protein: CSATQNTEAFF.